The text below deals with one T cell receptor (beta chain). 5'RACE template switching produced TCR cDNA carrying a universal primer site and UMIs. One entry per CDR3 protein results from TCRdb running MiXCR on the 5' RACE reads. The profile shows some 300,000 distinct CDR3 sequences, 7.5% to 9.5% of them singletons. This record comes from a study of T cells after yellow fever vaccination. The wider study: Libraries from low-cell-number fractions were prepared with the SMART-Seq v4 Ultra Low Input RNA kit.

The germline V gene encodes CDR1 SGHVS and CDR2 FQNEAQ. CDR3 length: 15 residues. The ends were cut back, 1 base at V and 2 bases at J, with 12 bases in the middle. The sequences come from CD4+ T cells sorted from PBMCs, collected 5 days after the yellow fever booster vaccination. The TCR sequence derives from a man between 18 and 29 years old who received the YFV17D yellow fever vaccine. The chain has TRBV7-8 and TRBJ2-7; D possibly matches TRBD1 or TRBD2 (6 bases each). The CDR3 region is CASSLVFGGTYEQYV. For the CDR3, the DNA is TGTGCCAGCAGCTTAGTGTTCGGGGGCACCTACGAGCAGTACGTC.